This T cell receptor beta chain was sequenced for a study of cytomegalovirus exposure and HLA in healthy donors (dated by TCRdb to about 2017). As for the study more broadly: An earlier analysis of several hundred of the donors reported more than 250 Gb of sequence data and approximately 110 million unique TCR beta sequences from about 200 million T cells. On average, roughly 200,000 unique TCR beta nucleotide sequences were sequenced per donor among fewer than 500 genotyped donors of the cohort, with 15% to 20% of those sequences being non-productive. Approximately 310 gigabases of sequencing data and 78 million or so unique TCR sequences were included in an early release covering 550 to 650 HLA-typed donors. Class I and class II HLA loci were covered by the typing at four-digit resolution. An earlier analysis of some 500 of the donors used high-throughput TCR beta sequencing to judge whether each TCR beta V gene segment behaved as functional or pseudogenic. Of the 300 to 500 genotyped donors, 70% to 90% were placed in the genetic ancestry cluster associated with self-reported Caucasian donors. The T cell repertoires of some 670 subjects were profiled by immunosequencing and related to cytomegalovirus serostatus. Every repertoire in the discovery cohort had been generated on one and the same sequencing platform. In the later analysis, no new phenotypic data were used to find candidate immune exposures; instead, reliance was placed on TCR beta sequences and their occurrence across donors. Along with the approximately 700-subject first cohort, a separate validation cohort of roughly 110 different subjects was used. To predict cytomegalovirus infection status, the study combined high-throughput TCR immunosequencing, statistical association of individual TCRs with disease status, and machine learning. A later analysis re-analyzed previously published TCR beta repertoires from 500 to 700 donors and added high-resolution HLA genotyping to study TCR occurrence patterns. Donor age, sex, ethnicity and CMV serostatus were compiled together with the repertoire data. The number of donors typed differed by locus, with about 620-630 for A, B, C, DRB1 and DQB1, 522 for DQA1, under 610 for DPA1, and some 440 for DPB1. The study was designed to test whether signatures of past pathogen exposure could be identified by cataloging public T cell receptors. A later genetic analysis used genome-wide SNP genotypes for about 60% of the roughly 700 donors, treating that subset as a discovery cohort. Roughly 5 DR-DQ haplotypes were handled as single units for association and clustering because linkage in the cohort was strong.

About this clone: No antigen is known for it. One base away there is no much larger clone; base qualities are not given.

Libraries were constructed by the immunoSEQ multiplex PCR assay. For the multiplex PCR, a mixture combining 60 forward primers for TCR Vbeta segments and 13 reverse primers for TCR Jbeta segments was used. Amplification of the CDR3 region of rearranged TCR beta genes was performed with a multiplex PCR assay on genomic DNA. The Illumina HiSeq System was used to sequence the amplified TCR beta libraries as 87-base-pair reads. Processing in the source paper ran as follows. In a later analysis, about 80 million unique TCR beta chains were counted across the roughly 670 repertoires, and roughly 11 million of these chains were shared by at least two donors. Raw reads were error-corrected and collapsed into unique sequences by a nearest-neighbor algorithm in which closely related sequences were merged to remove PCR and sequencing errors. Alignment of CDR3 sequences to IMGT reference sequences was used to assign V, D and J gene segments. Each retained sequence needed at least a six-nucleotide match to both a V gene segment and a J gene segment. A rearrangement counted as productive if the CDR3 had no stop codons and remained in frame with V and J, and every other rearrangement counted as non-productive. Following IMGT convention, CDR3 was defined as the stretch from the second conserved V-encoded cysteine up to the conserved J-encoded phenylalanine. The earlier analysis of approximately 590 of the donors excluded any sequence lacking an unambiguous match to a single V gene segment. An earlier analysis of about 590 of the donors classified V segments as functional when productive rearrangements were above 56.7% and as segregating when the standard deviation between donors was above 5%. To diagnose cytomegalovirus status from the catalog of TCR beta chain sequences, a statistical classification framework was built. In a later analysis, V and J genes were assigned by comparing TCR nucleotide sequences against IMGT/GENE-DB human TR gene sequences. The TCRdist pipeline was used in a later analysis to assign CDR3 sequences and most-parsimonious VDJ recombination scenarios. In a later analysis, every TCR beta chain was defined by the combination of its CDR3 amino acid sequence and its V-gene family, and reads without a unique V-gene family were dropped. To address suspected cross-contamination and a sequencing artifact, a later analysis removed a few hundred highly shared, low-generation-probability nucleotide sequences. For each public chain, a later analysis derived a clonal expansion index from normalized ranks of inferred template counts within each repertoire. In a later analysis, generation probabilities were computed using a VDJ recombination model fitted to out-of-frame rearrangements, and the results were checked against IGoR. In a later analysis, TCR-TCR, TCR-HLA and TCR-CMV co-occurrence was scored with hypergeometric tests, and a repertoire-size bias correction was applied to TCR pairs. In a later analysis, false discovery rates were estimated by permuting HLA or CMV assignments 20 times. A later analysis grouped co-occurring TCRs with DBSCAN, adding TCRdist sequence similarity when clustering within HLA-allele-positive subsets. For co-occurrence clustering, repertoires with fewer than 30,000 or more than 120,000 public chains were excluded, along with a handful of repertoires with anomalous nucleotide sharing. Held by TCRdb, this immuneACCESS table contains in-frame sequences only and omits some clones. Under half of the omission traces to an unresolved V gene where checked; the cause of the rest is unknown. For V, J and clone size, that table is used; D and trimming come from the DNA. This sample holds 150,000 or so clones; about 74% were observed only once. The top ten constitute 4.3% of the sample.

The cohort was made up of 500 to 850 healthy bone marrow donors. At the time of sampling, every cohort member was nominally healthy, though immune exposures that went unrecorded were likely present. The donor was CMV seropositive and belonged to the group of a few hundred seropositive cohort members. A peripheral blood sample was provided by each donor, and peripheral blood mononuclear cells were used for TCR beta sequencing. The Qiagen DNeasy Blood Extraction Kit was used to extract genomic DNA from the blood cell samples. From a lookup of the germline V gene, CDR1 and CDR2 are MNHEY and SVGAGI. CDR3 length: 15 amino acids, cysteine to phenylalanine. Only CDR3 DNA is held: 45 bases, read in frame from base 1. Trimming removed 0 bases from V and 5 bases from J; the gene matches leave 5 bases unexplained. The study at large found these results: At a false discovery rate of 0.05, a later analysis linked 16,000 or so TCR beta sequences to specific HLA alleles. The authors suggested that the approach could potentially be generalized to other disease states and immunological phenotypes. Compared with the 666-donor mean, donors in an Asian-associated ancestry cluster had fewer N-insertions in productive TCRs, according to a later genetic analysis. The 87-base-pair reads could not distinguish some IMGT-functional V segments, including TRBV6-2 and TRBV6-3, so those segments were excluded. Correlated functional status among segregating V segments might reflect linkage disequilibrium, but an unknown experimental factor could not be ruled out. An earlier analysis of approximately 590 of the donors showed that most TCR beta V segments appeared in productive rearrangements either about 87% or about 30% of the time, which broadly matched IMGT annotations. Most TCR sequences were seen in very few donors, while some public TCRs were found in many individuals. In the study, 164 TCR beta chains were listed as associated with cytomegalovirus. In a later analysis, most CMV-associated TCR beta chains were found to appear HLA-restricted, with HLA associations seemingly driven largely by CMV exposure. Cytomegalovirus status was reported to be diagnosed by the classifier with high specificity and sensitivity in both the original and validation cohorts. A later analysis found that HLA-associated TCR beta chains were more clonally expanded and had lower generation probabilities than equally common non-associated chains. In a later analysis, several top co-occurrence clusters were reported to appear linked to parvovirus B19, influenza, CMV and Epstein-Barr virus. For the cohort, immune exposure information was limited to CMV serostatus. Because counts were too low, about 18 rarely observed V segments, including chromosome 9 orphons, were excluded from the earlier analysis of some 590 of the donors. A later analysis found that TCR association rates varied across HLA loci, with DRB1 alleles showing the most associated TCRs and HLA-C alleles the fewest. The presence/absence analyses assumed that sequencing depth was roughly uniform across donors, and that assumption may not be true. A cluster of highly shared sequence variants was judged likely to be a technical artifact of the sequencing pipeline. When HLA alleles, especially DR and DQ, strongly co-occurred, attributing TCR associations to individual alleles was difficult. V-gene and J-gene trimming of TCR beta chains was associated with a missense DCLRE1C variant in a later genetic analysis, and the association was replicated in an independent cohort. In vitro tests confirmed that a few of the cytomegalovirus-associated TCR beta chains recognize cytomegalovirus antigens. A further reported finding was that TCR beta sequences accurately predicted the HLA-A and HLA-B alleles for most subjects in the first cohort. Because HLA typing was unavailable for some donors at each locus, only the typed subset was used in association tests. The cohort was sequenced for TCR beta chains only, and without alpha or paired-chain data the features that could be detected were limited.

Specimen: PBMCs. The TCR sequence derives from a man aged 18-30 years in good health and CMV-seropositive. This sequence uses TRBV6-5 and TRBJ1-1, with 8 bases in between that match TRBD1. The CDR3 reads as follows: CASSYSWTGSTEAFF. The base sequence is TGTGCCAGCAGTTACTCCTGGACAGGGAGTACTGAAGCTTTCTTT.